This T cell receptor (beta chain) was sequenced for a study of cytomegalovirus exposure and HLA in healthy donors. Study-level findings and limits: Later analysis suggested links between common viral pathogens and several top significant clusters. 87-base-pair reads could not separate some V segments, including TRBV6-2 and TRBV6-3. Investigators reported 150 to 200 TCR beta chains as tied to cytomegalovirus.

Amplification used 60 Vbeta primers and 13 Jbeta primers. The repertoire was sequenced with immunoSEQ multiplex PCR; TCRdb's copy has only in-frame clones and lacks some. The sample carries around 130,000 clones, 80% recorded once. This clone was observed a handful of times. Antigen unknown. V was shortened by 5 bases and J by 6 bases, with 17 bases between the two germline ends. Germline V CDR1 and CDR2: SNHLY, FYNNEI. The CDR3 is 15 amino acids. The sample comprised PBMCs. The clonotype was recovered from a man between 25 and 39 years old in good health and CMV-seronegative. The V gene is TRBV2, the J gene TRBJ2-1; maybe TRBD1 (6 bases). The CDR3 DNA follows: TGTGCCAGCAGTCCCACCAGGGGCTCGTTCAATGAGCAGTTCTTC. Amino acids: CASSPTRGSFNEQFF.